This T cell receptor (beta chain) was found in a study of T cell responses to AZD1222 COVID-19 vaccine (dated by TCRdb to the early 2020s). In terms of the full investigation: AZD1222 recipients whose second dose came at about 4 weeks and those whose second dose came at about 12 weeks were combined into one group, since spike-specific TCR depth and breadth did not differ between the two schedules. A total of just over 230 trial participants underwent TCR sequencing, of whom around 200 received two doses of AZD1222 and about 26 received two doses of the MenACWY control vaccine. Enrollment into the trials was organized by age into subgroups of 18-55, 56-69 and 70-plus years, and those subgroups contained approximately 150, 30 and 60 TCR-sequenced participants, respectively. Overall study outcomes, separate from this receptor: Because no samples from the day 14 peak response were available, repertoires could be characterized only after the peak T cell response. Spike-specific TCR breadth and depth rose significantly after two AZD1222 doses compared with day 0 and with MenACWY recipients. Reportedly, close to half of the unique spike-specific TCRs recognized epitopes lying outside the regions that are mutated in the B.1.351 and B.1.1.7 variants. Conclusions about previously exposed vaccinees are limited, since just 6 or 7 AZD1222 recipients were seropositive for SARS-CoV-2 at baseline. In the small 56-69-year group, the increase in depth fell short of significance, most likely because of low power. Vaccine-associated CD4 TCRs spanned the whole spike protein, with dominant responses in regions 160-218 and 743-854. Participants were mostly white British, with more females than males. The authors suggested clonal diversity may have been underestimated.

Per the publication, the time point label means: baseline before first vaccination. Samples from vaccinated people were obtained from the UK trials COV001 and COV002, which included a single-blind randomized controlled phase 2/3 trial of AZD1222 (ChAdOx1 nCoV-19) in healthy adults. Trial participant PBMC samples were collected at day 0 and day 28 after the second dose for TCRbeta chain sequencing. CDR1 and CDR2 are read off the germline V gene (reference sequence) as DFQATT and SNEGSKA. V is shortened by 3 bases, J by 7 bases, and the region joining them spans 13 bases. CDR3 length: 13 amino acids, cysteine to phenylalanine. Just the 39-base CDR3 DNA is kept, in frame starting at base 1. The CDR3 regions of human TCRbeta chains were analyzed by immunosequencing. The source study handled its data this way. TCRs in the repertoires were matched against a reference library of SARS-CoV-2-specific TCRs that had been generated with the MIRA antigen-specificity platform. Breadth was defined as the fraction of unique TCRs that were SARS-CoV-2-associated, and depth was defined as the fraction of total T cells that were SARS-CoV-2-associated. Using the MIRA data, each spike-specific TCR was assigned both to the spike region to which the TCR was reactive and to a CD4 or CD8 class. Log10-transformed breadth and depth values were compared by one-way ANOVA with Sidak's multiple comparisons tests. Not all clones reach the TCRdb copy of this immuneACCESS table, which keeps in-frame sequences only. Checked studies attribute under half of the gap to unresolved V genes and leave the rest unexplained. That table supplies the V and J calls and clone size; D and trimming were determined from the DNA. The sample records roughly 120,000 clones, around 85% of which are singletons. The ten largest clones represent less than 8% of the sample.

On this clone itself: Its specific antigen is unknown. Nothing much larger sits one base from this clone, and base qualities are not available.

The TCR sequence derives from an adult in good health. This material consisted of peripheral blood, taken on day 0 of AZD1222 vaccination. Recombination joined TRBV20-1 with TRBJ2-1; a tentative D match to TRBD2 spans 5 bases. The bases read TGCAGTGCTAGTGGGGAGACTTGGAATGAGCAGTTCTTC. This sequence encodes CSASGETWNEQFF.